Below, 26 T cell receptor beta chains from the same sample are listed, as sequenced in a study of T cell changes during pregnancy in multiple sclerosis. Sequenced by immunoSEQ multiplex PCR; TCRdb stores in-frame clones only, minus some. The repertoire holds 85,000 to 100,000 clones, with almost 95% as singletons. The source material was peripheral blood, sampled in the first trimester of pregnancy. All receptors come from a female donor with multiple sclerosis, enrolled in a pregnancy study.

The chain combines TRBV4-3 with TRBJ2-3, with 7 bases aligning to TRBD2. V lost 10 bases to trimming and J lost 4 bases; unmatched junction nucleotides: 2. This CDR3 is built from 11 residues. Germline-derived CDR1 and CDR2 are LGHNA and YSLEER. The CDR3 protein is CATRGADTQYF. Written as DNA, the CDR3 is TGCGCCACCCGGGGGGCAGATACGCAGTATTTT.

With respect to this clone: At one end, the junction sequence differs from germline, possibly due to a read error. The gene calls are TRBV7-7 and TRBJ2-5; D is possibly TRBD2 (7 bases). The CDR3 sequence is 15 residues long. CDR1 and CDR2 from the germline V gene are SSHAT and FNYEAQ (reference sequence). For the CDR3, the DNA is TGTGCTAGCAGCCCCGAGGGGGGGAGGAGGGAGACCCAGTACTTC. Its protein product is CASSPEGGRRETQYF.

The CDR3 sequence: CATGPRDRVYNEQFF. The CDR3 DNA is TGCGCCACTGGCCCCCGGGACAGGGTATACAATGAGCAGTTCTTC. V gene TRBV10-2 combines with J gene TRBJ2-1; 9 bases map to TRBD1. The germline CDR1 and CDR2 sequences are WSHSY and SAAADI. The CDR3 loop spans 15 amino acids. Losses at the gene ends were 10 bases for V and 4 bases for J; bases not matched to a gene: 11.

V usage is TRBV28 and J usage is TRBJ2-7; TRBD1 matches at 7 bases. This CDR3 has 14 residues. Germline trimming cut 6 bases from V and 2 bases from J; bases unmatched to any gene: 7. CDR1 is MDHEN, CDR2 SYDVKM, per germline. CDR3 amino acids: CASRPPGQTYEQYF. CDR3 bases: TGTGCCAGCAGGCCTCCGGGACAGACCTACGAGCAGTACTTC.

This chain links TRBV9 with TRBJ2-7; 9 bases agree with TRBD1. Germline loops: CDR1 SGDLS, CDR2 YYNGEE. The CDR3 runs to 15 residues. V lost 3 bases to trimming and J lost 3 bases; unmatched junction nucleotides: 7. The CDR3 protein is CASSASGQGFYEQYF. The CDR3 DNA sequence: TGTGCCAGCAGCGCTTCGGGACAGGGATTCTACGAGCAGTACTTC.

This clone was observed a few times. CDR3 region: CASETDRVYEQYF. The CDR3 DNA follows: TGTGCCAGTGAGACGGACAGGGTCTACGAGCAGTACTTC. The V call is TRBV15, the J call TRBJ2-7; TRBD1 agrees at 8 bases. V was clipped by 10 bases and J by 3 bases; unmatched bases: 8. This CDR3 contains 13 residues. Germline CDR1 and CDR2: LNHNV and YYDKDF (reference sequence). The full variable domain, rest sourced from reference TRBV15 and TRBJ2-7, is DAMVIQNPRYQVTQFGKPVTLSCSQTLNHNVMYWYQQKSSQAPKLLFHYYDKDFNNEADTPDNFQSRRPNTSFCFLDIRSPGLGDTAMYLCASETDRVYEQYFGPGTRLTVT.

The gene calls are TRBV6-5 and TRBJ2-3; 7 bases match TRBD1. The V segment lost 4 bases and the J segment 6 bases; nucleotides outside the gene matches: 13. Germline V lookup: CDR1 MNHEY, CDR2 SVGAGI. This CDR3 contains 16 residues. CDR3 nucleotides: TGTGCCAGCAGTTCGACAGGGTTGGCCACCTTGGATACGCAGTATTTT. As protein: CASSSTGLATLDTQYF.

The V and J genes are TRBV6-6 and TRBJ2-5, with TRBD1 matching 8 bases. CDR3 length: 14 residues. Germline trimming cut 6 bases from V and 1 base from J; bases unmatched to any gene: 4. Germline V gene lookup returns CDR1 MNHNY and CDR2 SVGAGI (reference sequence). The CDR3 DNA reads as TGTGCCAGCAGCGGGACAGGCGTCCAAGAGACCCAGTACTTC. Translating it yields CASSGTGVQETQYF.

The rearrangement joins TRBV6-6 to TRBJ2-1, with a tentative D call TRBD2 (6 bases). This CDR3 region has 11 residues. Trimming cost V 6 bases and J 11 bases, with 11 bases left between them. Germline CDR1 is MNHNY and CDR2 is SVGAGI (reference sequence). The CDR3 sequence is CASSLAGQQFF. CDR3 in DNA: TGTGCCAGCAGCCTCGCGGGACAGCAGTTCTTC.

This chain joins TRBV7-2 and TRBJ1-5, with D hard to call. The CDR3 runs to 16 residues. The germline V gene encodes CDR1 SGHTA and CDR2 FQGNSA. With 1 base removed from V and 0 bases from J, the gap between germline ends came to 10 bases. The CDR3 nucleotides are TGTGCCAGCAGCTTAGTCTCAGGTTATAGCAATCAGCCCCAGCATTTT. Translation: CASSLVSGYSNQPQHF.

CDR3 DNA: TGCGCCAGATTGCGACGGGAATACACAGATACGCAGTATTTT. Translation: CARLRREYTDTQYF. The rearrangement links TRBV5-1 to TRBJ2-3; tentatively, D is TRBD2 (5 bases). Deletions cut 8 bases from V and 2 bases from J, with 15 bases between. The CDR3 sequence is 14 residues long. Germline V gene lookup returns CDR1 SGHRS and CDR2 YFSETQ. The full variable domain, rest sourced from reference TRBV5-1 and TRBJ2-3, is KAGVTQTPRYLIKTRGQQVTLSCSPISGHRSVSWYQQTPGQGLQFLFEYFSETQRNKGNFPGRFSGRQFSNSRSEMNVSTLELGDSALYLCARLRREYTDTQYFGPGTRLTVL.

The CDR3 DNA sequence: TGTGCCAGCTCACCACCGAACAGGGGGGGATCCGAGCAGTACTTC. This translates into CASSPPNRGGSEQYF. The chain recombines TRBV18 with TRBJ2-7; D might be TRBD1 (8 bases). Germline lookup yields CDR1 KGHSH and CDR2 LQKENI. The CDR3 has 15 amino acids. V lost 0 bases and J lost 6, with 15 bases in between.

The chain recombines TRBV7-9 with TRBJ2-1; D ambiguous. CDR3 length: 12 amino acids. Germline values: CDR1 SEHNR, CDR2 FQNEAQ (reference sequence). V lost 5 bases to trimming and J lost 8 bases, with 10 bases between them. The DNA for the CDR3 is TGTGCCAGCAGCCATATAAGCGATGAGCAGTTCTTC. Translated, it gives CASSHISDEQFF. Full variable domain (remainder filled in from reference TRBV7-9 and TRBJ2-1): DTGVSQNPRHKITKRGQNVTFRCDPISEHNRLYWYRQTLGQGPEFLTYFQNEAQLEKSRLLSDRFSAERPKGSFSTLEIQRTEQGDSAMYLCASSHISDEQFFGPGTRLTVL.

This clone has only a few counts. The chain couples TRBV10-3 to TRBJ2-7; D is unresolved. This CDR3 has 14 amino acids. Trimming took off 8 bases at V and 3 bases at J, with 17 bases between the two ends. CDR1 is ENHRY and CDR2 is SYGVKD in the germline V gene. CDR3 coding DNA: TGTGCCATCGCCCCAAATGGCTTCAACTACGAGCAGTACTTC. This translates into CAIAPNGFNYEQYF.

This chain connects TRBV5-1 to TRBJ1-2; TRBD1 matches at 8 bases. V trimming: 1 base; J trimming: 7 bases; junction bases outside the gene matches: 6. The CDR3 spans 14 residues. CDR1 is SGHRS, CDR2 YFSETQ, per germline. CDR3 DNA: TGCGCCAGCAGCTTGTTTGGGACAGGTATTGGCTACACCTTC. Protein product: CASSLFGTGIGYTF.

V gene TRBV6-5 combines with J gene TRBJ1-3, with D unresolved. Germline V lookup: CDR1 MNHEY, CDR2 SVGAGI. V was clipped by 4 bases and J by 0 bases, with 10 bases between them. This CDR3 has 15 amino acids. CDR3 DNA sequence: TGTGCCAGCAGTTTGGGCAGTAGCTCTGGAAACACCATATATTTT. It encodes CASSLGSSSGNTIYF.

CDR3 sequence: CASSFQQGVPLYEQYF. In DNA, the CDR3 is TGTGCCAGTAGTTTTCAACAGGGGGTGCCCCTCTACGAGCAGTACTTC. V and J are TRBV19 and TRBJ2-7; 8 bases match TRBD1. This CDR3 is 16 amino acids long. Germline-derived CDR1 and CDR2 are LNHDA and SQIVND (reference sequence). Trimming at V came to 5 bases and at J to 3 bases, leaving 12 bases not matched to a gene.

The genes are TRBV7-6 and TRBJ2-7; 10 positions match TRBD1. Germline trimming cut 4 bases from V and 0 bases from J; bases unmatched to any gene: 3. There are 15 residues in the CDR3. Germline V CDR1 and CDR2: SGHVS, FNYEAQ. The CDR3 DNA is TGTGCCAGCAGCTCCCGGACAGGGGGCTCCTACGAGCAGTACTTC. Translation gives CASSSRTGGSYEQYF.

The chain employs TRBV5-1 and TRBJ1-1; D gene ambiguous. Trimming cost V 1 base and J 3 bases, with 13 bases left between them. The germline gives CDR1 SGHRS, CDR2 YFSETQ. The CDR3 covers 15 residues. The CDR3 sequence: CASSLIRGRDTEAFF. In DNA form, the CDR3 reads TGCGCCAGCAGCTTGATACGGGGAAGAGACACTGAAGCTTTCTTT.

The rearrangement joins TRBV6-6 to TRBJ2-5; weak D call: TRBD2 (5 bases). The germline V gene encodes CDR1 MNHNY and CDR2 SVGAGI (reference sequence). The V end lost 7 bases, the J end lost 5 bases, and 11 bases lay between the germline ends. This CDR3 has 12 residues. The CDR3 coding sequence is TGTGCCAGCACCACGGGGTACGAGACCCAGTACTTC. Its protein is CASTTGYETQYF.

The chain links TRBV14 to TRBJ2-7; TRBD2 aligns across 9 bases. Germline assignment: CDR1 SGHDN and CDR2 FVKESK. This CDR3 region has 18 residues. With 0 bases clipped from V and 2 bases from J, the junction kept 11 bases outside the gene matches. The CDR3 sequence: CASSQDMAGGPYTYEQYF. The CDR3 coding sequence is TGTGCCAGCAGCCAAGATATGGCGGGAGGGCCTTACACCTACGAGCAGTACTTC.

The chain couples TRBV6-6 to TRBJ2-7; TRBD1 agrees at 7 bases. The CDR3 extends over 13 amino acids. The germline V gene encodes CDR1 MNHNY and CDR2 SVGAGI (reference sequence). V lost 7 bases to trimming and J lost 7 bases; unmatched junction nucleotides: 10. CDR3 nucleotide sequence: TGTGCCAGCAAAGGGGCAGGGGGTGGAGAGCAGTACTTC. Its translation is CASKGAGGGEQYF.

The chain has TRBV7-6 and TRBJ2-6; 7 bases align to TRBD1. There are 20 residues in the CDR3. J was trimmed by 1 base and V by 2 bases; bases with no gene match: 14. Germline values: CDR1 SGHVS, CDR2 FNYEAQ. CDR3 sequence: CASSLSPQGVIGSGANVLTF. In nucleotides, the CDR3 is TGTGCCAGCAGCTTATCCCCGCAGGGGGTCATCGGTTCTGGGGCCAACGTCCTGACTTTC.

V and J are TRBV6-1 and TRBJ1-5; D is ambiguous. V was cut by 7 bases and J by 2 bases, with 9 bases left in between. The CDR3 covers 13 residues. Germline V gene sequence: CDR1 MNHNS, CDR2 SASEGT. CDR3 nucleotide sequence: TGTGCCAGCACCCACGGAGGCAATCAGCCCCAGCATTTT. Translating gives CASTHGGNQPQHF.

This chain connects TRBV28 to TRBJ2-5; 9 bases are a match to TRBD2. The CDR3 has 16 amino acids. J gave up 3 bases and V 3 bases, and 8 bases lay outside the gene matches. Germline V gene lookup returns CDR1 MDHEN and CDR2 SYDVKM. CDR3 nucleotide sequence: TGTGCCAGCAGTTTGGGGGTGAGACTAGCGGAAGAGACCCAGTACTTC. Translated: CASSLGVRLAEETQYF.

The chain joins TRBV19 to TRBJ2-1; tentatively, D is TRBD1 (5 bases). CDR1 LNHDA and CDR2 SQIVND come from the germline V gene (reference sequence). The CDR3 sequence is 15 residues long. Between the trimmed V and J ends, which lost 3 bases and 3 bases, there was a span of 12 bases. CDR3 DNA: TGTGCCAGTAGTATTTCAGGGTTGATCTACAATGAGCAGTTCTTC. The encoded protein is CASSISGLIYNEQFF.